This paragraph reports one TCR beta chain. Germline V gives CDR1 SEHNR, CDR2 FQNEAQ (reference sequence). The length of the CDR3 is 16 residues. V trimming: 5 bases; J trimming: 0 bases; junction bases outside the gene matches: 8. TCRdb keeps only in-frame clones here, not all; method: immunoSEQ multiplex PCR. The table includes roughly 670,000 clones, 85% to 90% detected once. The data originate from a study of blood T cell repertoires in COVID-19. The material sequenced was peripheral blood. The chain employs TRBV7-9 and TRBJ1-2, with 8 positions matching TRBD1. This sequence was found in a woman younger than 35 with acute or convalescent COVID-19. DNA for the CDR3: TGTGCCAGCAGCCCCCGGACAGGGCTCCCTAACTATGGCTACACCTTC. It encodes CASSPRTGLPNYGYTF.